This T cell receptor beta chain was retrieved from a study of siplizumab effects on memory and regulatory T cells. Study-wide findings and caveats: A major contribution to the alloresponse seemed to be made by naive T cells, which seemed more diverse than memory cells. Assignment of a naive or memory phenotype failed for roughly 75-95% of the proliferating CD4+ or CD8+ clones.

This clone was counted only a few times. Its cognate antigen is unknown. The CDR3 covers 13 residues. Germline lookup yields CDR1 MRHNA and CDR2 SNTAGT. The V and J ends lost 2 bases and 1 base respectively, with 4 bases between them. Per-sample assaying covered around 10^5 TCR templates. TCRdb keeps only in-frame clones here, not all; method: immunoSEQ multiplex PCR. Here the sample spans roughly 64,000 clones, around 96% being singletons. Material for sequencing was naive CD8+ T cells sorted from blood. V gene TRBV6-4 combines with J gene TRBJ2-3; D is ambiguous. This TCR was sampled from a human donor in good health. The CDR3 reads CASSDRGTDTQYF. The CDR3 nucleotides are TGTGCCAGCAGTGACAGGGGCACAGATACGCAGTATTTT.